This TCR beta chain was observed in a study of T cell responses to AZD1222 COVID-19 vaccine. A remark on this clone: The antigen is undetermined.

Study-wide results and limits: Females made up more of the donors, who were largely white British, and clonal diversity may have come out too low.

TCRdb's copy holds only in-frame clones and misses some; the assay was immunoSEQ multiplex PCR. The data contain about 83,000 clones, around 93% of them singletons. Germline V gene sequence: CDR1 SGHDT, CDR2 YYEEEE. CDR3 length equals 15 residues. Trimming took 2 bases from V and 0 from J, leaving 8 bases between them. The rearrangement links TRBV5-6 to TRBJ1-4; no clear D gene. The sequence derives from an adult who received the AZD1222 COVID-19 vaccine. The source was peripheral blood, collected 28 days after the second AZD1222 dose. CDR3 amino acids: CASSFRVATNEKLFF. In nucleotides, the CDR3 is TGTGCCAGCAGCTTCCGGGTGGCAACTAATGAAAAACTGTTTTTT. The full variable domain, rest sourced from reference TRBV5-6 and TRBJ1-4, is DAGVTQSPTHLIKTRGQQVTLRCSPKSGHDTVSWYQQALGQGPQFIFQYYEEEERQRGNFPDRFSGHQFPNYSSELNVNALLLGDSALYLCASSFRVATNEKLFFGSGTQLSVL.